One sample yielded the 9 T cell receptor beta chains listed below, sequenced in a study of cytomegalovirus exposure and HLA in healthy donors. The PCR made use of 60 Vbeta and 13 Jbeta primers. Assay: immunoSEQ multiplex PCR; the TCRdb copy retains only in-frame clones and omits some. Of 300,000 or so clones listed, 84% are singletons. Sequenced input: PBMCs. All receptors derive from a woman between 40 and 55 years old in good health and CMV-seropositive.

V and J are TRBV6-1 and TRBJ2-4; 8 bases line up with TRBD2. CDR1 and CDR2 (germline): MNHNS, SASEGT. This CDR3 is built from 13 residues. V shed 3 bases, J shed 7 bases, and the junction held 2 bases outside the gene matches. CDR3 bases: TGTGCCAGCAGTGACGGGACTAGGAACATTCAGTACTTC. Translated: CASSDGTRNIQYF.

This chain joins TRBV28 and TRBJ1-3; D not resolved. The CDR3 extends over 17 amino acids. The ends were cut back, 3 bases at V and 4 bases at J, with 19 bases in the middle. Germline V lookup: CDR1 MDHEN, CDR2 SYDVKM. In DNA form, the CDR3 reads TGTGCCAGCAGTTTGTTACTAGATCCAAGCTCCGGAAACACCATATATTTT. It is translated as CASSLLLDPSSGNTIYF.

The chain has TRBV7-3 and TRBJ1-2, with D maybe TRBD1 (5 bases). V was shortened by 2 bases and J by 0 bases, with 10 bases between the two germline ends. Per germline, CDR1 SGHTA and CDR2 FQGTGA. The CDR3 is 15 residues long. The CDR3 loop is CASSLGAGTNYGYTF. CDR3 coding DNA: TGTGCCAGCAGCTTAGGGGCAGGGACTAACTATGGCTACACCTTC. The full variable domain, rest sourced from reference TRBV7-3 and TRBJ1-2, is GAGVSQTPSNKVTEKGKYVELRCDPISGHTALYWYRQSLGQGPEFLIYFQGTGAADDSGLPNDRFFAVRPEGSVSTLKIQRTERGDSAVYLCASSLGAGTNYGYTFGSGTRLTVV.

This chain joins TRBV7-9 and TRBJ2-5, with TRBD2 as a possible D gene (6 bases). V lost 5 bases and J 0 bases, leaving 10 bases between the germline ends. Germline values: CDR1 SEHNR, CDR2 FQNEAQ (reference sequence). This CDR3 is built from 14 residues. CDR3 in DNA: TGTGCCAGCAGCGTGGGACTGAACCAAGAGACCCAGTACTTC. Translation gives CASSVGLNQETQYF.

The rearrangement uses TRBV6-1 and TRBJ1-4; TRBD1 aligns across 8 bases. This CDR3 has 13 amino acids. CDR1 is MNHNS and CDR2 is SASEGT in the germline V gene. After removal of 4 bases from V and 13 bases from J, the junction contained 8 bases not matched to a gene. The CDR3 DNA is TGTGCCAGCAGTGGGCCACAGGGGGGCCGACTGTTTTTT. It is translated as CASSGPQGGRLFF.

As DNA, the CDR3 is TGTGCCAGCAGGACAGGAAACACCGGGGAGCTGTTTTTT. Amino acid sequence: CASRTGNTGELFF. This rearrangement joins TRBV30 to TRBJ2-2; 7 nucleotides line up with TRBD1. V dropped 8 bases and J dropped 2; count of bases not matched to a gene: 5. CDR3 length: 13 amino acids. Germline CDR1 and CDR2: GTSNPN and SVGIG (reference sequence).

This chain connects TRBV7-9 to TRBJ1-3; no clear D gene. CDR1 and CDR2 (germline): SEHNR, FQNEAQ (reference sequence). Trimming cost V 5 bases and J 4 bases, with 12 bases left between them. CDR3 size: 14 residues. CDR3 residues: CASSQAGTGNTIYF. The CDR3 coding sequence is TGTGCCAGCAGCCAGGCGGGTACAGGAAACACCATATATTTT.

Remarks on this clone: A junction boundary mismatches the germline segment, possibly from a read error. The chain has TRBV7-7 and TRBJ2-3, with 8 bases aligning to TRBD1. From germline, CDR1 is SSHAT and CDR2 FNYEAQ (reference sequence). This CDR3 comprises 16 residues. The CDR3 is CASSLLDRVMRDTQYF. In nucleotides, the CDR3 is TGTGCTAGCAGCTTACTGGACAGGGTAATGAGAGATACGCAGTATTTT.

The sample holds one count of this clone. As DNA, the CDR3 is TGTGCCCTCTCCGGGGGGGCGGGATACGAGCAGTACTTC. This codes for CALSGGAGYEQYF. V gene TRBV10-3 combines with J gene TRBJ2-7; 8 bases match TRBD2. Germline-derived CDR1 and CDR2 are ENHRY and SYGVKD. The V and J ends lost 11 bases and 4 bases, in that order; junction bases with no gene match: 10. There are 13 residues in the CDR3.